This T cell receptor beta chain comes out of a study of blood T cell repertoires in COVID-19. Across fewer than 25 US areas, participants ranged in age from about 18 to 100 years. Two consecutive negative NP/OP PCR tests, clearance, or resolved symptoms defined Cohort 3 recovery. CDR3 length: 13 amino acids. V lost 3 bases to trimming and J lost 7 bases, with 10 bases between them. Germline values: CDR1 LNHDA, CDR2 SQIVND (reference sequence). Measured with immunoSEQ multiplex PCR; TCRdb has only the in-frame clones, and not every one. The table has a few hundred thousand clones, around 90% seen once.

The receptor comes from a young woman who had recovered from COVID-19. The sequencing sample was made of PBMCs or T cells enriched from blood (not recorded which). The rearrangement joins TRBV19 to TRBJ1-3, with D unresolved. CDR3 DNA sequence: TGTGCCAGTAGTATTGGGAGCGGCAACACCATATATTTT. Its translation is CASSIGSGNTIYF. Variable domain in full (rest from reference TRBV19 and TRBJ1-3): DGGITQSPKYLFRKEGQNVTLSCEQNLNHDAMYWYRQDPGQGLRLIYYSQIVNDFQKGDIAEGYSVSREKKESFPLTVTSAQKNPTAFYLCASSIGSGNTIYFGEGSWLTVV.